What follows is one T cell receptor beta chain and its context. Antigen: not known. These data are taken from a study of Ad26.COV2.S vaccination and SARS-CoV-2 variants. Study-wide findings and caveats: The study found higher spike-specific TCR breadth in vaccine than placebo recipients.

Specified treatment: 15 to 20 received Ad26.COV2.S at low or high dose, single or two shots; several received placebo; per-sample allocation not given. Sampling was performed 63 days after the first vaccine or placebo injection. Measured with immunoSEQ multiplex PCR; TCRdb has only the in-frame clones, and not every one. The sample lists about 500,000 clones; approximately 90% were seen once. Material: peripheral blood, obtained in a trial of Ad26.COV2.S vaccine versus placebo. This clonotype originated in a person aged 18-60 years who received the Ad26.COV2.S COVID-19 vaccine or a placebo.

CDR3 amino acids: CSVELHLPTDTQYF. The CDR3 DNA reads TGCAGCGTTGAACTTCACCTACCCACAGATACGCAGTATTTT. The V and J genes are TRBV29-1 and TRBJ2-3; D is undetermined. The CDR3 totals 14 residues. The germline CDR1 and CDR2 sequences are SQVTM and ANQGSEA. V lost 2 bases to trimming and J lost 2 bases, with 11 bases between them.